The present entry profiles one T cell receptor beta chain with its context. What it recognizes is unknown. 13 Jbeta primers and 60 Vbeta primers were used for the PCR. Generated by immunoSEQ multiplex PCR, the TCRdb table keeps only in-frame clones and is missing some. Here the sample spans about 150,000 clones, approximately 80% being singletons. The sample belongs to a study of cytomegalovirus exposure and HLA in healthy donors. CDR3 length: 15 residues. V gave up 0 bases and J gave up 7 bases; unmatched junction bases: 5. Germline V gene data show CDR1 as SGHTA and CDR2 as FQGNSA. The study's findings and limits: Three CMV-associated chains proved CMV antigen-specific in vitro. No immune exposure information besides CMV serostatus was available. Sequencing likely generated an artifact that appeared as a cluster of highly shared sequence variants.

The V and J genes are TRBV7-2 and TRBJ2-7, with 11 bases aligning to TRBD2. The TCR was taken from a male donor in good health and CMV-seronegative. Material for sequencing was PBMCs. CDR3 DNA sequence: TGTGCCAGCAGCTTAGCGTTAGCGGGAGGGCGGGAGCAGTACTTC. The encoded protein is CASSLALAGGREQYF.